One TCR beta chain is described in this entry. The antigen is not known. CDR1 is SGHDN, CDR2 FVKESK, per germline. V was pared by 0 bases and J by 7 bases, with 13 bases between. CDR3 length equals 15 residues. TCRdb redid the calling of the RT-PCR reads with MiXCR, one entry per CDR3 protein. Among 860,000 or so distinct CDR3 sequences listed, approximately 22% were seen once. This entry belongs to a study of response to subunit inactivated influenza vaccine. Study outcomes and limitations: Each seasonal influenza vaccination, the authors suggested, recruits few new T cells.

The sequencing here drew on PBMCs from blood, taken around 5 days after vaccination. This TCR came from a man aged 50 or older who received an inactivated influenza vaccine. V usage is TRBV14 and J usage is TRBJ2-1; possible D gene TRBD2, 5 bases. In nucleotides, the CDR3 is TGTGCCAGCAGCCAAGATTTCGGGGTCGGGAATGAGCAGTTCTTC. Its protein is CASSQDFGVGNEQFF.